Reported below is one T cell receptor beta chain. This specimen comes from a study of blood T cell repertoires in COVID-19. At the level of the study: Samples came from the United States, Italy and Spain, spanning acute and convalescent COVID-19. Sample material is recorded as cDNA or gDNA derived from T cells, B-cell-depleted T cells, or PBMCs.

Original methodology: Reference gene primer amplification gave nucleated cell count estimates. Assay: immunoSEQ multiplex PCR; the TCRdb copy retains only in-frame clones and omits some. V, J and clone size reflect that table, while D and trimming were determined from the DNA. Of 200,000 to 250,000 clones listed, roughly 75% were seen once; the top ten hold less than 7%. Germline CDR1 MNHNY, CDR2 SVGAGI (reference sequence). CDR3 length: 15 residues. The V end lost 0 bases, the J end lost 2 bases, and 11 bases lay between the germline ends. This TCR came from an older woman with acute or convalescent COVID-19. The chain has TRBV6-6 and TRBJ2-7; tentative D call: TRBD1 (5 bases). Source material: peripheral blood. CDR3 loop: CASSYSNRPAYEQYF. The CDR3 nucleotides read TGTGCCAGCAGTTACTCGAACAGGCCGGCCTACGAGCAGTACTTC.